One sample yielded the 28 T cell receptor beta chains listed below, sequenced in a study of OX40 agonist ivuxolimab in advanced cancers. Clones were sequenced by immunoSEQ multiplex PCR, and TCRdb holds only the in-frame ones, with some missing. Here the sample spans around 80,000 clones, approximately 90% being singletons. Specimen: CD4+ or CD8+ T cells sorted from blood, collected in a trial of the OX40 agonist ivuxolimab. These receptors were obtained from an adult with an advanced solid tumor such as melanoma, head and neck, liver or kidney cancer.

As for this clone: One end of the junction is discordant with germline, which a read error may explain. The chain recombines TRBV19 with TRBJ1-2, with D possibly matching TRBD1 (5 bases). This CDR3 has 13 residues. The germline gives CDR1 LNHDA, CDR2 SQIVND (reference sequence). CDR3 in amino acids: CASSSSRGAPLNF. The CDR3 nucleotides read TGTGCCAGTAGTTCGAGTCGGGGCGCACCACTCAACTTC.

The rearrangement joins TRBV11-3 to TRBJ2-2; D uncertain. The V gene lost 0 bases and the J gene lost 5 bases, with 1 base spanning the gap. CDR1 and CDR2 (germline): SGHNT, YENEEA. This CDR3 is built from 12 residues. CDR3 DNA sequence: TGTGCCAGCAGCTTAGAGACCGGGGAGCTGTTTTTT. Its translation: CASSLETGELFF.

This chain connects TRBV6-6 to TRBJ2-5; 9 positions agree with TRBD1. The CDR3 consists of 14 residues. V was pared by 6 bases and J by 6 bases, with 8 bases of the junction left unmatched. CDR1 MNHNY and CDR2 SVGAGI come from the germline V gene (reference sequence). The CDR3: CASSTGTGLKTQYF. CDR3 nucleotide sequence: TGTGCCAGCAGCACCGGGACAGGGCTTAAGACCCAGTACTTC.

This sequence joins TRBV5-1 and TRBJ2-2, with D perhaps matching TRBD1 (6 bases). Germline assignment: CDR1 SGHRS and CDR2 YFSETQ. This CDR3 has 16 residues. The ends were cut back, 7 bases at V and 1 base at J, with 17 bases in the middle. CDR3 residues: CASHSSGHKNTGELFF. DNA for the CDR3: TGCGCCAGCCACTCTTCGGGACACAAGAACACCGGGGAGCTGTTTTTT.

The rearrangement uses TRBV10-3 and TRBJ1-4; TRBD1 is a possible D gene (6 bases). Germline assignment: CDR1 ENHRY and CDR2 SYGVKD. V lost 6 bases and J 8 bases, leaving 19 bases between the germline ends. The CDR3 totals 15 residues. The DNA for the CDR3 is TGTGCCATCAGGGGTTCAGGGGCGGTAGGAGAAAAACTGTTTTTT. Its translation is CAIRGSGAVGEKLFF.

The chain carries TRBV29-1 and TRBJ2-7; no firm D call. Germline V gene data show CDR1 as SQVTM and CDR2 as ANQGSEA. The CDR3 totals 11 residues. Trimming took 2 bases from V and 2 from J, leaving 4 bases between them. CDR3 in amino acids: CSVESTYEQYF. In DNA, the CDR3 is TGCAGCGTTGAATCCACCTACGAGCAGTACTTC.

The V call is TRBV27, the J call TRBJ2-1; 7 nucleotides align to TRBD2. This CDR3 is 17 amino acids long. From germline, CDR1 is MNHEY and CDR2 SMNVEV (reference sequence). The ends lost 2 bases at V and 0 bases at J; junction bases unmatched: 7. The CDR3 spells CASSLKIREGSYNEQFF. CDR3 bases: TGTGCCAGCAGTTTAAAGATCAGGGAGGGCTCCTACAATGAGCAGTTCTTC.

The J gene is TRBJ2-1, the V gene TRBV7-7; 8 positions match TRBD1. Looked up from germline, CDR1 is SSHAT and CDR2 is FNYEAQ (reference sequence). V shed 0 bases, J shed 8 bases, and the junction held 21 bases outside the gene matches. The CDR3 has 20 residues. The CDR3 coding sequence is TGTGCCAGCAGCTTAGCCCCCGTTGTCGGGAGATCGATACAGGGGGATGAGCAGTTCTTC. This encodes CASSLAPVVGRSIQGDEQFF.

The chain carries TRBV29-1 and TRBJ1-6, with 8 bases aligning to TRBD1. V lost 5 bases to trimming and J lost 7 bases; unmatched junction nucleotides: 4. The CDR3 consists of 13 residues. The germline gives CDR1 SQVTM, CDR2 ANQGSEA. The CDR3 region has the DNA TGCAGCGTTCGACAGGGGTTCAATTCACCCCTCCACTTT. Translating gives CSVRQGFNSPLHF.

The J gene is TRBJ1-6, the V gene TRBV9, with 7 nucleotides matching TRBD1. This CDR3 is 14 amino acids long. Germline CDR1 and CDR2: SGDLS and YYNGEE. V dropped 4 bases and J dropped 7; count of bases not matched to a gene: 5. Here the CDR3 DNA reads TGTGCCAGCAGCCTGGGACAGAGAAATTCACCCCTCCACTTT. Encoded protein: CASSLGQRNSPLHF.

The chain has TRBV5-1 and TRBJ2-6, with a possible D match to TRBD1 (6 bases). Looked up from germline, CDR1 is SGHRS and CDR2 is YFSETQ. The length of the CDR3 is 16 residues. V lost 5 bases to trimming and J lost 3 bases, with 15 bases between them. The CDR3 bases are TGCGCCAGCAGGGGGGACATCTCGTTTGGGGCCAACGTCCTGACTTTC. It is translated as CASRGDISFGANVLTF.

The chain uses TRBV28 and TRBJ1-5, with a weak D call TRBD1 (6 bases). This CDR3 comprises 17 residues. Germline CDR1 reads MDHEN; CDR2 reads SYDVKM. The V and J ends lost 2 bases and 0 bases respectively, with 14 bases between them. CDR3 sequence: CASSLITGPYSNQPQHF. In DNA, the CDR3 is TGTGCCAGCAGTTTAATTACAGGGCCTTATAGCAATCAGCCCCAGCATTTT.

The CDR3 spells CASKTGGRTGELFF. The CDR3 DNA follows: TGTGCCAGCAAAACAGGGGGTAGAACCGGGGAGCTGTTTTTT. The chain joins TRBV5-4 to TRBJ2-2; 8 bases are shared with TRBD1. CDR3 length: 14 residues. Germline trimming cut 6 bases from V and 5 bases from J; bases unmatched to any gene: 6. Germline values: CDR1 SGHNT, CDR2 YYREEE (reference sequence). Based on the CDR3 plus reference TRBV5-4 and TRBJ2-2, the full variable domain is ETGVTQSPTHLIKTRGQQVTLRCSSQSGHNTVSWYQQALGQGPQFIFQYYREEENGRGNFPPRFSGLQFPNYSSELNVNALELDDSALYLCASKTGGRTGELFFGEGSRLTVL.

This chain connects TRBV28 to TRBJ2-3; D unresolved. Trimming removed 6 bases at V and 0 bases at J, with 16 bases between. Germline V gene data show CDR1 as MDHEN and CDR2 as SYDVKM. The CDR3 totals 16 residues. The CDR3 region has the DNA TGTGCCAGCAGACCACCGGGCCGCGGTAGCACAGATACGCAGTATTTT. It specifies CASRPPGRGSTDTQYF.

The chain recombines TRBV27 with TRBJ2-1; D is possibly TRBD2 (6 bases). V lost 5 bases and J lost 4, with 24 bases in between. This CDR3 has 18 residues. In germline, CDR1 is MNHEY, CDR2 SMNVEV (reference sequence). The CDR3 protein is CASSLPSGSGRVYNEQFF. The CDR3 nucleotides read TGTGCCAGCAGTCTCCCCTCGGGTAGCGGAAGAGTTTACAATGAGCAGTTCTTC.

The DNA of the CDR3 is TGTGCCTGGAGGGGGGACAGGGATAATTCACCCCTCCACTTT. Translating it yields CAWRGDRDNSPLHF. This chain connects TRBV30 to TRBJ1-6, with 9 bases identical to TRBD1. Germline-derived CDR1 and CDR2 are GTSNPN and SVGIG (reference sequence). The J segment lost 5 bases and the V segment lost 3 bases, leaving 2 bases of the junction unmatched. The CDR3 is made up of 14 amino acids.

The rearrangement links TRBV4-1 to TRBJ2-1, with 12 positions matching TRBD2. With 8 bases clipped from V and 4 bases from J, the junction kept 3 bases outside the gene matches. CDR1 is MGHRA and CDR2 is YSYEKL in the germline V gene. The CDR3 consists of 14 residues. CDR3 coding DNA: TGCGCCAGCCGACTAGCGGGAGCTTACAATGAGCAGTTCTTC. It yields the protein CASRLAGAYNEQFF.

The rearrangement joins TRBV5-1 to TRBJ1-4; possibly TRBD1 for D (5 bases). This CDR3 contains 14 residues. Germline loops: CDR1 SGHRS, CDR2 YFSETQ. The V end lost 1 base, the J end lost 8 bases, and 12 bases lay between the germline ends. The CDR3 reads CASSLMRGGEKLFF. The CDR3 DNA is TGCGCCAGCAGCTTGATGAGGGGAGGAGAAAAACTGTTTTTT.

The CDR3 DNA follows: TGTGCCAGCAGCCAAGCTCTATTTGAGACCCAGTACTTC. Translated: CASSQALFETQYF. The V and J genes are TRBV14 and TRBJ2-5; D remains ambiguous. Trimming took off 1 base at V and 5 bases at J, with 8 bases between the two ends. This CDR3 has 13 residues. Germline assignment: CDR1 SGHDN and CDR2 FVKESK. The full variable domain, completed using reference TRBV14 and TRBJ2-5, is EAGVTQFPSHSVIEKGQTVTLRCDPISGHDNLYWYRRVMGKEIKFLLHFVKESKQDESGMPNNRFLAERTGGTYSTLKVQPAELEDSGVYFCASSQALFETQYFGPGTRLLVL.

The chain combines TRBV29-1 with TRBJ2-7, with a tentative D call TRBD2 (6 bases). Germline CDR1 reads SQVTM; CDR2 reads ANQGSEA. CDR3 length: 12 amino acids. Trimming stripped 3 bases from V and 8 bases from J, with 14 bases between. CDR3 amino acids: CSVDGGSGKQYF. CDR3 in DNA: TGCAGCGTTGATGGAGGGTCGGGGAAGCAGTACTTC.

V and J are TRBV5-4 and TRBJ2-5, with a tentative D call TRBD1 (5 bases). The J call could be wrong; TRBJ2-7 is a better fit for the DNA end. The CDR3 loop spans 13 amino acids. Germline V gene sequence: CDR1 SGHNT, CDR2 YYREEE (reference sequence). This chain's CDR3 is CASSYSTVYEQYF. CDR3 bases: TGTGCCAGCAGCTATTCGACAGTCTACGAGCAGTACTTC.

This rearrangement joins TRBV23-1 to TRBJ1-2; a weak D match, TRBD1 (5 bases). TRBV23-1 carries the ORF label, with uncertain function. V gave up 0 bases and J gave up 7 bases, with 15 bases separating them. CDR3 length: 15 residues. The DNA of the CDR3 is TGCGCCAGCAGTCAATCGCGCGGGCAGGGCGGTGGCTACACCTTC. Protein sequence: CASSQSRGQGGGYTF.

This chain joins TRBV6-4 and TRBJ2-1, with D perhaps assigned TRBD1 or TRBD2 (5 bases each). Per the germline V gene, CDR1 is MRHNA and CDR2 is SNTAGT. The V and J ends lost 4 bases and 9 bases respectively, with 13 bases between them. The CDR3 consists of 13 residues. CDR3 region: CASSGGLGGEQFF. Written as DNA, the CDR3 is TGTGCCAGCAGTGGTGGGCTTGGGGGTGAGCAGTTCTTC.

The rearrangement links TRBV13 to TRBJ2-1; 13 nucleotides line up with TRBD2. This CDR3 region has 18 residues. CDR1 and CDR2 (germline): PRHDT, FYEKMQ (reference sequence). V shed 5 bases and J 3 bases; nucleotides not matched to a gene: 10. The CDR3 reads CASSELAGGIIGYNEQFF. CDR3 DNA sequence: TGTGCCAGCAGCGAACTAGCGGGAGGGATAATTGGCTACAATGAGCAGTTCTTC.

The J gene is TRBJ1-3, the V gene TRBV9; D ambiguous. V shed 4 bases and J shed 8 bases, with 16 bases lying between them. Per the germline V gene, CDR1 is SGDLS and CDR2 is YYNGEE. The CDR3 extends over 14 amino acids. The DNA for the CDR3 is TGTGCCAGCAGCCTACGACATCAAGAGGACACCATATATTTT. Amino acid sequence: CASSLRHQEDTIYF.

This clone occurred once. This chain uses TRBV13 with TRBJ1-3; D ambiguous. Per the germline V gene, CDR1 is PRHDT and CDR2 is FYEKMQ (reference sequence). The CDR3 sequence is 14 residues long. Trimming cost V 6 bases and J 4 bases, with 13 bases left between them. The CDR3 loop reads CASRISGYGNTIYF. As DNA, the CDR3 is TGTGCCAGCAGGATCTCGGGCTACGGAAACACCATATATTTT. Combining the CDR3 with reference TRBV13 and TRBJ1-3 gives the whole variable domain AAGVIQSPRHLIKEKRETATLKCYPIPRHDTVYWYQQGPGQDPQFLISFYEKMQSDKGSIPDRFSAQQFSDYHSELNMSSLELGDSALYFCASRISGYGNTIYFGEGSWLTVV.

This chain joins TRBV30 and TRBJ2-2; TRBD2 matches 8 bases. With 3 bases clipped from V and 4 bases from J, the junction kept 7 bases outside the gene matches. The CDR3 contains 15 residues. Germline assignment: CDR1 GTSNPN and CDR2 SVGIG (reference sequence). The CDR3 region is CAWRSRGASTGELFF. As DNA, the CDR3 is TGTGCCTGGAGGTCGCGGGGGGCGTCCACCGGGGAGCTGTTTTTT.

The chain links TRBV19 to TRBJ1-1, with D unclear. CDR1 LNHDA and CDR2 SQIVND come from the germline V gene (reference sequence). Deletions cut 10 bases from V and 2 bases from J, with 17 bases between. The CDR3 loop spans 14 amino acids. The DNA for the CDR3 is TGTGCCACCGCCACGAAAGACGGTAACACTGAAGCTTTCTTT. It codes for CATATKDGNTEAFF.